This T cell receptor beta chain was documented in a study of beta chain features in type 1 diabetes (dated by TCRdb to the late 2010s). At the level of the whole study: Mean age, gender distribution, total cell number and subset yield were not different between patients and healthy donors. Naive and central memory subsets were obtained from all 30 or so donors, but regulatory and stem cell-like memory subsets were isolated from only 8 patients and roughly 8 healthy donors. The study compared the TCRB repertoires of sorted circulating CD4+ T cell subsets in recently diagnosed type 1 diabetes patients with those in matched healthy donors. Across all samples, approximately 98,000,000 sorted cells were examined, and cell number per subset correlated strongly with RNA yield.

Turning to this clone: Its antigen has not been determined. Per-nucleotide qualities are absent, and no much larger clonotype sits a single base away.

General conclusions and limits of the study: Naive, central memory and regulatory TCRB repertoires appeared more similar among patients than among healthy donors. Sequencing cDNA rather than genomic DNA could over-represent highly expressing activated cells, although activation and CD3 levels did not differ between groups. In all four CD4+ subsets, TCRB CDR3 length was moderately but significantly shorter in type 1 diabetes patients. Because small numbers of individuals were included in the HLA sub-analyses, any influence of HLA type on TCRB rearrangement was left unresolved. Fewer insertions and more nucleotide deletions at VDJ recombination sites were observed in patients with type 1 diabetes, implying thymic rearrangement abnormalities. PCR may preferentially amplify shorter templates, but because patient and control samples were amplified and corrected together, any resulting skew would affect both groups equally.

Each donor gave one peripheral blood draw, averaging approximately 0.12 L, which was collected into heparinised tubes. Naive, central memory, regulatory and stem cell-like memory CD4+ T cells were sorted on a BD FACSAria II using a panel including CD45RO, CCR7, CD25, CD127, CD95 and CD27. A purity above 98% was achieved for all sorted populations. Right away, PBMCs were isolated by Lymphoprep density gradient centrifugation and were stained directly, with no culture step. So that batch effects would be minimized, each experiment stained and sorted samples in pairs, pairing one healthy donor with one patient. All of the isolated RNA was reverse transcribed with the High Capacity cDNA Reverse Transcription Kit, so expressed TCRB transcripts were sequenced. Deep immunoSEQ sequencing was performed on naive, central memory and regulatory T cell samples, with an average of around 3.5 million total reads per sample. Sorted cells were lysed in RLT buffer and RNA was extracted with DNase-treated RNeasy Micro or Mini kits, depending on cell number. To prevent cross-contamination, each cell subset was processed individually, whereas patient and healthy donor samples were processed jointly. The immunoSEQ multiplex PCR was used to amplify TCRB sequences from cDNA, generating 87-bp fragments that spanned the CDR3 region. Sequencing of the amplicons was done on the Illumina HiSeq platform. Under the source paper's analysis protocol: Synthetic template baselines were used to correct PCR bias computationally, reads within Hamming distance 2 were collapsed, and singletons that could not be merged were discarded. Reads were aligned against IMGT to assign V, D and J genes, CDR3 length and insertions or deletions at six rearrangement sites. Within each subset, clonotype counts were normalized to the number of sorted cells before true diversity and Gini coefficients were calculated with the tcR R package. The overlap coefficient, calculated on TCRB nucleotide sequences, was used to quantify repertoire sharing. Out-of-frame TCRB sequences from naive cells were analyzed as a proxy for the pre-selection repertoire. Entries here come from immuneACCESS through TCRdb and include only in-frame sequences with V and J called. Some clones fail to appear in such tables; in the studies checked, an unresolved V gene covers under half of the shortfall, and the cause of the remainder is unknown. V and J calls and clone size are copied from that table; D and trimming were computed from the DNA. The sample table records roughly 260,000 clones; around 20% of these occur just once. The top ten constitute 0.028% of the sample.

Trimming takes 4 bases from V and 4 bases from J, and the germline ends sit 11 bases apart. CDR1 and CDR2, per the germline V gene, are SQVTM and ANQGSEA. The CDR3 runs 12 residues from the cysteine to the phenylalanine. The CDR3 DNA has 36 bases and is translated from base 1. The rearrangement combines TRBV29-1 with TRBJ2-7; matching of 5 bases hints at TRBD1 as the D gene. The receptor was isolated from a woman aged 40 to 49 with type 1 diabetes. The sample comprised naive CD4+ T cells from blood. The sample's cell subset or site label, decoded: true naive CD4+ T cells. The DNA sequence reads TGCAGCGTTGTTTTCAAGGGGTACGAGCAGTACTTC. Protein translation: CSVVFKGYEQYF.